What follows are 18 T cell receptor beta chains derived from one specimen sequenced in a study of T-cell memory formation after mild COVID-19. TCRdb reprocessed the 5' RACE reads via MiXCR and lists one record per CDR3 protein. The sample includes 250,000 to 300,000 distinct CDR3 sequences, about 16% of them seen just once. Specimen: PBMCs or a T cell subset sorted from them (not recorded which). The receptor source for this set is a man between 18 and 35 years old who had mild COVID-19 (a few samples of this study predate the infection). Cell type and time point are not known.

This clonotype occurred a few times. This chain joins TRBV5-1 and TRBJ2-5; 9 bases align to TRBD2. The CDR3 is made up of 15 amino acids. Trimming took 5 bases from V and 4 from J; bases not matched to a gene: 9. Germline CDR1 SGHRS, CDR2 YFSETQ. CDR3 residues: CASSSIAGARETQYF. The DNA for the CDR3 is TGCGCCAGCAGTTCAATAGCGGGGGCACGAGAGACCCAGTACTTC.

This clonotype was counted a few times. The chain couples TRBV20-1 to TRBJ2-5; 9 bases are a match to TRBD2. CDR3 size: 15 residues. Germline V gene lookup returns CDR1 DFQATT and CDR2 SNEGSKA (reference sequence). After removal of 5 bases from V and 1 base from J, the junction contained 8 bases not matched to a gene. CDR3 residues: CSACAASGVQETQYF. CDR3 bases: TGCAGTGCTTGTGCGGCTAGCGGGGTCCAAGAGACCCAGTACTTC.

This clonotype appeared once. For the CDR3, the DNA is TGCAGTGCCGATCTCGTTGGTTACACTGAAGCTTTCTTT. This encodes CSADLVGYTEAFF. The chain recombines TRBV20-1 with TRBJ1-1, with D unclear. Germline values: CDR1 DFQATT, CDR2 SNEGSKA (reference sequence). CDR3 size: 13 residues. Trimming removed 6 bases at V and 3 bases at J, with 14 bases between.

This clonotype was counted a few times. The rearrangement uses TRBV29-1 and TRBJ2-1, with a weak D call TRBD2 (7 bases). V lost 7 bases, J lost 6 bases, and 16 bases lay in between. The CDR3 covers 13 residues. Germline CDR1 reads SQVTM; CDR2 reads ANQGSEA. Written as DNA, the CDR3 is TGCAGCGGTGGGGGGGGGCCCACCAATGAGCAGTTCTTC. It encodes CSGGGGPTNEQFF.

This clonotype appeared a few times. V and J are TRBV4-1 and TRBJ2-3; 7 bases line up with TRBD1. V was clipped by 1 base and J by 1 base; unmatched bases: 5. The CDR3 covers 16 residues. Germline loops: CDR1 MGHRA, CDR2 YSYEKL. The CDR3 DNA reads as TGCGCCAGCAGCCAAGGCGTTACAGGGGGCACAGATACGCAGTATTTT. Its translation: CASSQGVTGGTDTQYF.

This rearrangement joins TRBV24-1 to TRBJ2-3; D perhaps matches TRBD1 (6 bases). Germline V gene sequence: CDR1 KGHDR, CDR2 SFDVKD. V was cut by 4 bases and J by 8 bases, with 12 bases left in between. There are 13 residues in the CDR3. The CDR3 DNA reads TGTGCCACCAGTGAATACAGGGAAAGTACGCAGTATTTT. Protein: CATSEYRESTQYF.

This clonotype was counted between two and nine times. The CDR3 here is CASSLEAREGARETQYF. The CDR3 DNA follows: TGTGCCAGCAGCTTAGAGGCGAGGGAGGGGGCCAGAGAGACCCAGTACTTC. The chain joins TRBV7-9 to TRBJ2-5; D tentatively reads TRBD1 or TRBD2 (7 bases each). V was clipped by 1 base and J by 4 bases, with 19 bases between them. The CDR3 covers 17 residues. CDR1 is SEHNR, CDR2 FQNEAQ, per germline (reference sequence).

The chain links TRBV6-4 to TRBJ2-3; D is unresolved. Germline lookup yields CDR1 MRHNA and CDR2 SNTAGT. The CDR3 sequence is 14 residues long. V shed 4 bases and J shed 0 bases, with 8 bases lying between them. CDR3 in amino acids: CASSVRASTDTQYF. The CDR3 DNA reads TGTGCCAGCAGTGTCCGCGCGAGCACAGATACGCAGTATTTT.

The V call is TRBV6-5, the J call TRBJ1-6; 8 positions match TRBD1. V trimming: 6 bases; J trimming: 16 bases; junction bases outside the gene matches: 23. The CDR3 is 17 residues long. Germline CDR1 reads MNHEY; CDR2 reads SVGAGI. CDR3 in DNA: TGTGCCAGCAGAAAAACTGGTGACAGGGGACCTCCGGGAGAGCTCCACTTT. Protein product: CASRKTGDRGPPGELHF.

The chain links TRBV5-1 to TRBJ2-1, with 10 positions matching TRBD1. The ends lost 5 bases at V and 2 bases at J; junction bases unmatched: 4. CDR3 length equals 15 residues. The germline gives CDR1 SGHRS, CDR2 YFSETQ. CDR3 sequence: CASRSGTGAYNEQFF. Here the CDR3 DNA reads TGCGCCAGCAGATCCGGGACAGGGGCCTACAATGAGCAGTTCTTC.

This chain uses TRBV4-1 with TRBJ1-4; maybe TRBD1 (5 bases). Trimming shortened V by 10 bases and J by 8 bases, and 14 bases separated the two germline ends. CDR1 and CDR2 (germline): MGHRA, YSYEKL. This CDR3 region has 12 residues. The CDR3 sequence: CATRGAWEKLFF. CDR3 in DNA: TGCGCCACCCGAGGGGCTTGGGAAAAACTGTTTTTT.

This clonotype was found a few times. V is TRBV6-1 and J is TRBJ1-2, with TRBD1 matching 8 bases. The length of the CDR3 is 13 residues. With 6 bases clipped from V and 5 bases from J, the junction kept 5 bases outside the gene matches. Germline CDR1 is MNHNS and CDR2 is SASEGT. The CDR3 is CASSSGGVYGYTF. CDR3 in DNA: TGTGCCAGCAGCTCAGGGGGCGTGTATGGCTACACCTTC.

This rearrangement joins TRBV3-1 to TRBJ1-3; TRBD1 is a possible D gene (6 bases). Germline V gives CDR1 LGHDT, CDR2 YNNKEL (reference sequence). Deletions cut 8 bases from V and 1 base from J, with 9 bases between. CDR3 length equals 13 residues. The CDR3 sequence is CASGGASGNTIYF. DNA for the CDR3: TGTGCCAGCGGGGGGGCATCTGGAAACACCATATATTTT.

This chain connects TRBV28 to TRBJ1-5; 8 bases are a match to TRBD1. V dropped 10 bases and J dropped 4; count of bases not matched to a gene: 9. This CDR3 spans 14 amino acids. The germline V gene has CDR1 MDHEN and CDR2 SYDVKM. The CDR3 DNA reads TGTGCCACCACCCCCGGGGACAGGAATCAGCCCCAGCATTTT. It is translated as CATTPGDRNQPQHF. Based on the CDR3 plus reference TRBV28 and TRBJ1-5, the full variable domain is DVKVTQSSRYLVKRTGEKVFLECVQDMDHENMFWYRQDPGLGLRLIYFSYDVKMKEKGDIPEGYSVSREKKERFSLILESASTNQTSMYLCATTPGDRNQPQHFGDGTRLSIL.

This clonotype was picked up a small number of times. V is TRBV6-5 and J is TRBJ1-2; 8 nucleotides match TRBD1. This CDR3 spans 14 amino acids. Per the germline V gene, CDR1 is MNHEY and CDR2 is SVGAGI. V was pared by 4 bases and J by 8 bases, with 9 bases of the junction left unmatched. The CDR3 here is CASSSDRGVLGYTF. The CDR3 DNA follows: TGTGCCAGCAGTTCCGACAGGGGAGTACTCGGCTACACCTTC.

The genes are TRBV20-1 and TRBJ1-1; D is unclear. Germline values: CDR1 DFQATT, CDR2 SNEGSKA (reference sequence). Trimming pared 0 bases from V and 3 bases from J, leaving 8 bases between. The CDR3 sequence is 13 residues long. The CDR3 protein is CSAREGIHTEAFF. The CDR3 DNA is TGCAGTGCTAGAGAAGGGATTCACACTGAAGCTTTCTTT.

This clonotype turned up a few times. This sequence joins TRBV3-1 and TRBJ2-2, with TRBD1 matching over 7 bases. The CDR3 is made up of 17 amino acids. Germline assignment: CDR1 LGHDT and CDR2 YNNKEL (reference sequence). With V trimmed by 5 bases and J by 2 bases, 11 bases remained unmatched. CDR3: CASSSPPTGLNTGELFF. CDR3 coding DNA: TGTGCCAGCAGCTCGCCCCCGACAGGGTTAAACACCGGGGAGCTGTTTTTT.

V usage is TRBV5-1 and J usage is TRBJ2-2; perhaps TRBD1 as D (5 bases). V was trimmed by 0 bases and J by 5 bases, leaving 11 bases between them. Germline V lookup: CDR1 SGHRS, CDR2 YFSETQ. The length of the CDR3 is 15 residues. CDR3 region: CASSLADSLTGELFF. CDR3 DNA sequence: TGCGCCAGCAGCTTGGCCGACAGCCTTACCGGGGAGCTGTTTTTT.